This T cell receptor beta chain derives from a study of regulatory T cells in long-lasting Graves disease. With iRepertoire HTBI primers and Arm-PCR of CDR3 regions, TCR beta libraries were built. TCRdb reanalysed the multiplex PCR reads using MiXCR and keeps one entry per CDR3 protein. The data show roughly 610,000 distinct CDR3 sequences, roughly 16% seen once. The time point is: newly diagnosed GD, antithyroid drugs for less than 3 months. With RNA extracted from PBMCs as input, the TCR library was made. A few counts support this clonotype. With 8 bases clipped from V and 0 bases from J, the junction kept 5 bases outside the gene matches. CDR1 and CDR2 from the germline V gene are SEHNR and FQNEAQ (reference sequence). The length of the CDR3 is 14 residues. These same data were also listed under a study on T cells in Graves' hyperthyroidism and ophthalmopathy. According to that study: The blood repertoire included most of the expanded thyroid clonotypes above 0.001.

The chain carries TRBV7-9 and TRBJ2-7, with 9 bases matching TRBD2. The sequence was obtained from a man aged 18 to 29 with Graves disease. The material was peripheral blood mononuclear cells (PBMCs), obtained at new diagnosis, from a patient treated with antithyroid drugs. Here the CDR3 reads CASCSGGSSYEQYF. CDR3 nucleotide sequence: TGTGCCAGCTGCAGCGGGGGGAGCTCCTACGAGCAGTACTTC. Combining the CDR3 with reference TRBV7-9 and TRBJ2-7 gives the whole variable domain DTGVSQNPRHKITKRGQNVTFRCDPISEHNRLYWYRQTLGQGPEFLTYFQNEAQLEKSRLLSDRFSAERPKGSFSTLEIQRTEQGDSAMYLCASCSGGSSYEQYFGPGTRLTVT.